A single sample is the source of the 11 T cell receptor beta chains below, sequenced in a study of STAT5B mutations in CD4+ large granular lymphocyte leukemia. This table comes from immunoSEQ multiplex PCR, and its TCRdb copy is limited to in-frame clones, with some not included. Altogether about 32,000 clones are present, approximately 80% being singletons, with the ten largest covering about 4.6%. Source material: CD4+ T cells from blood buffy coats. The receptors were sampled from a human donor in good health.

The rearrangement uses TRBV2 and TRBJ2-5, with 7 bases fitting TRBD1. The DNA end is more similar to TRBJ2-7, so the J call may be wrong. The CDR3 is made up of 13 amino acids. Germline CDR1 reads SNHLY; CDR2 reads FYNNEI. The CDR3 reads CASSPTGVGEQYF. In nucleotides, the CDR3 is TGTGCCAGCAGTCCAACAGGGGTTGGCGAGCAGTACTTC.

The rearrangement links TRBV5-4 to TRBJ1-1; possibly TRBD1 for D (5 bases). Germline values: CDR1 SGHNT, CDR2 YYREEE (reference sequence). This CDR3 has 18 residues. Trimming stripped 2 bases from V and 1 base from J, with 21 bases between. CDR3 sequence (DNA): TGTGCCAGCAGCTTCCTTATTGAGGGACTTGGGGGGAACACTGAAGCTTTCTTT. This gives the protein CASSFLIEGLGGNTEAFF.

The V call is TRBV28, the J call TRBJ1-2, with D tentatively TRBD1 (5 bases). Looked up from germline, CDR1 is MDHEN and CDR2 is SYDVKM. Between the trimmed V and J ends, which lost 6 bases and 4 bases, there was a span of 9 bases. The CDR3 consists of 12 residues. The CDR3 DNA follows: TGTGCCAGCAGAGGGGAAGTCTATGGCTACACCTTC. It yields the protein CASRGEVYGYTF.

This clone was detected only a few times. The chain has TRBV19 and TRBJ2-2; 8 nucleotides match TRBD2. Looked up from germline, CDR1 is LNHDA and CDR2 is SQIVND (reference sequence). The ends lost 7 bases at V and 1 base at J; junction bases unmatched: 5. The CDR3 consists of 15 residues. The CDR3, as DNA: TGTGCCAGTACTCCGGGGACTAGGAACACCGGGGAGCTGTTTTTT. Translating it yields CASTPGTRNTGELFF.

This chain connects TRBV5-1 to TRBJ2-1, with D tentatively TRBD1 or TRBD2 (6 bases each). V lost 2 bases and J lost 10, with 10 bases in between. The CDR3 has 12 amino acids. From germline, CDR1 is SGHRS and CDR2 YFSETQ. CDR3 loop: CASSFNGGEQFF. The CDR3 region has the DNA TGCGCCAGCAGCTTCAACGGGGGCGAGCAGTTCTTC.

In DNA form, the CDR3 reads TGTGCCAGTAGTATTAGGGGGGGAGCCTACAATGAGCAGTTCTTC. The encoded protein is CASSIRGGAYNEQFF. J is TRBJ2-1 and V is TRBV19, with D maybe TRBD2 (7 bases). The CDR3 spans 15 residues. The V end was cut by 3 bases, the J end by 2 bases, with 11 bases between. Germline CDR1 LNHDA, CDR2 SQIVND (reference sequence).

The CDR3 is CASSRSGTSYNEQFF. The CDR3 nucleotides read TGTGCCAGCAGCCGTAGCGGGACGTCCTACAATGAGCAGTTCTTC. This chain links TRBV4-2 with TRBJ2-1; TRBD2 matches 8 bases. CDR1 and CDR2 (germline): LGHNA, YNFKEQ. CDR3 length equals 15 residues. V dropped 4 bases and J dropped 1; count of bases not matched to a gene: 3.

The chain's CDR3 is CASLGQLNEQFF. For the CDR3, the DNA is TGTGCCAGCCTGGGACAGCTAAATGAGCAGTTCTTC. The rearrangement links TRBV6-6 to TRBJ2-1; the match to TRBD1 covers 7 bases. CDR1 and CDR2 from the germline V gene are MNHNY and SVGAGI (reference sequence). Germline trimming cut 8 bases from V and 7 bases from J; bases unmatched to any gene: 5. This CDR3 is 12 amino acids long.

The chain carries TRBV5-1 and TRBJ2-3; TRBD2 aligns across 10 bases. Germline CDR1 reads SGHRS; CDR2 reads YFSETQ. V lost 4 bases, J lost 7 bases, and 12 bases stayed unmatched. CDR3 size: 16 residues. CDR3 sequence: CASSPGTSDNPYTQYF. The CDR3 nucleotides are TGCGCCAGCAGCCCGGGGACTAGCGATAACCCATATACGCAGTATTTT. The full variable domain, its missing parts supplied by reference TRBV5-1 and TRBJ2-3, is KAGVTQTPRYLIKTRGQQVTLSCSPISGHRSVSWYQQTPGQGLQFLFEYFSETQRNKGNFPGRFSGRQFSNSRSEMNVSTLELGDSALYLCASSPGTSDNPYTQYFGPGTRLTVL.

This clone has just a few counts. V gene TRBV7-2 combines with J gene TRBJ2-2; 13 bases align to TRBD2. This CDR3 region has 15 residues. With 5 bases clipped from V and 6 bases from J, the junction kept 3 bases outside the gene matches. Germline CDR1 and CDR2: SGHTA and FQGNSA. Here the CDR3 DNA reads TGTGCCAGCAGCCTGGGACTAGCGGGATCCGGGGAGCTGTTTTTT. Translation: CASSLGLAGSGELFF. Full variable domain (missing parts from reference TRBV7-2 and TRBJ2-2): GAGVSQSPSNKVTEKGKDVELRCDPISGHTALYWYRQSLGQGLEFLIYFQGNSAPDKSGLPSDRFSAERTGGSVSTLTIQRTQQEDSAVYLCASSLGLAGSGELFFGEGSRLTVL.

This rearrangement joins TRBV6-5 to TRBJ2-5; weak D call: TRBD1 (6 bases). V lost 6 bases and J 2 bases, leaving 7 bases between the germline ends. This CDR3 is 12 amino acids long. Germline-derived CDR1 and CDR2 are MNHEY and SVGAGI. CDR3 protein: CASRGTQETQYF. The CDR3 DNA reads as TGTGCCAGCAGGGGGACACAAGAGACCCAGTACTTC.